The 26 T cell receptor beta chains below all came from one sample that was sequenced in a study of blood T cell repertoires in COVID-19. TCRdb's table, derived via immunoSEQ multiplex PCR, lists solely in-frame clones and lacks some. The data show about 220,000 clones, with approximately 84% seen just once and roughly 3% held by the top ten. The source material was peripheral blood. The source of these receptors is a woman aged 25-40 years who had recovered from COVID-19.

This CDR3 is CASSQPISGRDEQYF. The CDR3 DNA is TGTGCCAGCAGCCAGCCGATTAGCGGGAGGGACGAGCAGTACTTC. This chain joins TRBV3-1 (or the pseudogene TRBV3-2) and TRBJ2-7; 11 nucleotides line up with TRBD2. With 3 bases clipped from V and 5 bases from J, the junction kept 6 bases outside the gene matches. This CDR3 has 15 amino acids. Germline assignment: CDR1 LGHDT and CDR2 YNNKEL (reference sequence).

This chain uses TRBV6-2 or TRBV6-3 with TRBJ1-1; D unclear. Trimming shortened V by 0 bases and J by 0 bases, and 5 bases separated the two germline ends. The CDR3 runs to 14 residues. Germline V CDR1 and CDR2: MNHEY, SVGEGT. The CDR3 sequence is CASSYSSLNTEAFF. In nucleotides, the CDR3 is TGTGCCAGCAGTTACTCGAGCTTGAACACTGAAGCTTTCTTT.

The V call is TRBV28, the J call TRBJ2-1; TRBD2 matches 8 bases. Per the germline V gene, CDR1 is MDHEN and CDR2 is SYDVKM. CDR3 length: 15 amino acids. The trim removed 5 bases at V and 8 bases at J, leaving 11 bases unmatched. The CDR3 nucleotides are TGTGCCAGCAGTGTCCCCCGGGGGGGTGGAGATGAGCAGTTCTTC. This codes for CASSVPRGGGDEQFF.

The gene calls are TRBV29-1 and TRBJ2-2, with TRBD1 matching over 10 bases. After removal of 0 bases from V and 3 bases from J, the junction contained 7 bases not matched to a gene. CDR1 SQVTM and CDR2 ANQGSEA come from the germline V gene. The CDR3 contains 17 residues. The CDR3 coding sequence is TGCAGCGTTGAAGACGGTCGGGACAGGGGTGACACCGGGGAGCTGTTTTTT. It translates to CSVEDGRDRGDTGELFF.

This chain connects TRBV4-1 to TRBJ1-5; 9 nucleotides agree with TRBD1. This CDR3 has 17 amino acids. Germline-derived CDR1 and CDR2 are MGHRA and YSYEKL. Unmatched junction bases numbered 10, after V lost 2 bases and J lost 5 bases. CDR3 coding DNA: TGCGCCAGCAGCCAAACCTTCCGGGACAGGGTGGATCAGCCCCAGCATTTT. Translating gives CASSQTFRDRVDQPQHF.

The DNA for the CDR3 is TGCGCCAGCAGCTTGGACAGCTCTGGAAACACCATATATTTT. Translating gives CASSLDSSGNTIYF. The chain carries TRBV4-1 and TRBJ1-3, with D maybe TRBD1 (6 bases). The CDR3 contains 14 residues. V lost 5 bases and J lost 0, with 8 bases in between. Germline-derived CDR1 and CDR2 are MGHRA and YSYEKL.

The rearrangement joins TRBV2 to TRBJ2-3; 10 positions match TRBD2. Germline V gene sequence: CDR1 SNHLY, CDR2 FYNNEI. The CDR3 length is 15 residues. Losses at the gene ends were 5 bases for V and 0 bases for J; bases not matched to a gene: 2. In nucleotides, the CDR3 is TGTGCCAGCAGTTTACTAGCGGGAAGCACAGATACGCAGTATTTT. Encoded protein: CASSLLAGSTDTQYF.

The J gene is TRBJ2-7, the V gene TRBV29-1; TRBD1 agrees at 7 bases. Losses at the gene ends were 8 bases for V and 3 bases for J; bases not matched to a gene: 10. The CDR3 has 13 residues. The germline CDR1 and CDR2 sequences are SQVTM and ANQGSEA. The CDR3 DNA reads as TGCAGCCCTAGTTACGGGACAGTCTACGAGCAGTACTTC. Translation gives CSPSYGTVYEQYF.

The rearrangement joins TRBV24-1 to TRBJ2-2; D unresolved. Trimming stripped 0 bases from V and 6 bases from J, with 7 bases between. Germline V gene data show CDR1 as KGHDR and CDR2 as SFDVKD. This CDR3 is 14 amino acids long. The CDR3 protein is CATSDLPGSGELFF. Here the CDR3 DNA reads TGTGCCACCAGTGATTTGCCCGGGTCCGGGGAGCTGTTTTTT.

This clone was counted once. The rearrangement joins TRBV9 to TRBJ2-5; D possibly corresponds to TRBD2 (6 bases). Looked up from germline, CDR1 is SGDLS and CDR2 is YYNGEE. This CDR3 has 14 amino acids. Trimming shortened V by 4 bases and J by 3 bases, and 13 bases separated the two germline ends. In DNA, the CDR3 is TGTGCCAGCAGCACCGGGACTGCCGAAGAGACCCAGTACTTC. It is translated as CASSTGTAEETQYF.

Many counts were recorded for this clone. Distinct nucleotide sequences in the sample also encode this CDR3. The gene calls are TRBV10-3 and TRBJ1-6; maybe TRBD1 (5 bases). The CDR3 has 13 amino acids. Germline V CDR1 and CDR2: ENHRY, SYGVKD. Trimming left V 6 bases short and J 4 bases short, with 7 bases between. The DNA of the CDR3 is TGTGCCATCAGGGACAATTATAATTCACCCCTCCACTTT. Protein: CAIRDNYNSPLHF.

This clone showed up just once. This chain links TRBV2 with TRBJ2-2; unclear D gene. The germline gives CDR1 SNHLY, CDR2 FYNNEI. Trimming shortened V by 2 bases and J by 4 bases, and 5 bases separated the two germline ends. The CDR3 loop spans 13 amino acids. The CDR3 sequence: CASSESSTGELFF. The CDR3 DNA sequence: TGTGCCAGCAGTGAATCCAGCACCGGGGAGCTGTTTTTT.

The chain employs TRBV7-9 and TRBJ1-2; 8 bases line up with TRBD1. The germline gives CDR1 SEHNR, CDR2 FQNEAQ (reference sequence). With 3 bases clipped from V and 6 bases from J, the junction kept 3 bases outside the gene matches. The CDR3 spans 13 residues. CDR3 amino acids: CASSLTGDNGYTF. In DNA, the CDR3 is TGTGCCAGCAGCTTGACAGGGGATAATGGCTACACCTTC.

This clone was counted once. The chain employs TRBV9 and TRBJ1-1; D remains ambiguous. The CDR3 covers 13 residues. From germline, CDR1 is SGDLS and CDR2 YYNGEE. Trimming cost V 3 bases and J 1 base, with 7 bases left between them. The CDR3 coding sequence is TGTGCCAGCAGCGACAGAACGAACACTGAAGCTTTCTTT. Its translation is CASSDRTNTEAFF.

This clone was detected ten times or more. The gene calls are TRBV27 and TRBJ2-5, with TRBD2 matching over 7 bases. The CDR3 is made up of 16 amino acids. Germline CDR1 is MNHEY and CDR2 is SMNVEV (reference sequence). The ends lost 5 bases at V and 0 bases at J; junction bases unmatched: 9. CDR3 DNA sequence: TGTGCCAGCAGTCCCAATCCCGCGGGAGACCAAGAGACCCAGTACTTC. Translating gives CASSPNPAGDQETQYF.

The CDR3 protein is CASTPASGLETGELFF. The CDR3, as DNA: TGCGCCAGCACCCCTGCTTCAGGGTTAGAGACCGGGGAGCTGTTTTTT. The chain couples TRBV5-1 to TRBJ2-2, with D perhaps TRBD1 (5 bases). The CDR3 spans 16 residues. CDR1 SGHRS and CDR2 YFSETQ come from the germline V gene. V lost 6 bases and J lost 5, with 20 bases in between.

The chain is built from TRBV30 and TRBJ1-5; 7 bases align to TRBD1. This CDR3 contains 16 residues. V was clipped by 4 bases and J by 4 bases; unmatched bases: 13. The V gene's germline CDR1 is GTSNPN and CDR2 SVGIG (reference sequence). The chain's CDR3 is CAWTSGQYVANQPQHF. As DNA, the CDR3 is TGTGCCTGGACCTCGGGACAGTATGTAGCAAATCAGCCCCAGCATTTT.

The chain uses TRBV30 and TRBJ1-4; D might be TRBD1 (6 bases). Trimming stripped 5 bases from V and 10 bases from J, with 20 bases between. Germline CDR1 and CDR2: GTSNPN and SVGIG (reference sequence). The CDR3 has 14 amino acids. The CDR3 sequence is CAWQATGLGGKLFF. The CDR3 DNA sequence: TGTGCCTGGCAAGCTACAGGATTAGGGGGAAAACTGTTTTTT.

CDR3 sequence (DNA): TGTGCCATTCGGGGGGAGGCGCAGTATTTT. Its protein is CAIRGEAQYF. J is TRBJ2-3 and V is TRBV28, with 7 bases that match TRBD2. The CDR3 has 10 residues. V lost 10 bases to trimming and J lost 10 bases; unmatched junction nucleotides: 5. The germline V gene has CDR1 MDHEN and CDR2 SYDVKM.

The chain couples TRBV29-1 to TRBJ2-1; the match to TRBD2 covers 9 bases. CDR3 length: 12 amino acids. Germline trimming cut 5 bases from V and 7 bases from J; bases unmatched to any gene: 3. Germline V lookup: CDR1 SQVTM, CDR2 ANQGSEA. The CDR3 sequence is CSVPSGNNEQFF. In DNA, the CDR3 is TGCAGCGTTCCTAGCGGGAATAATGAGCAGTTCTTC.

This rearrangement joins TRBV13 to TRBJ2-7, with TRBD1 identical over 9 bases. Germline values: CDR1 PRHDT, CDR2 FYEKMQ (reference sequence). V was clipped by 1 base and J by 1 base; unmatched bases: 5. The CDR3 loop spans 16 amino acids. CDR3 loop: CASSLVSQGASYEQYF. The CDR3 nucleotides are TGTGCCAGCAGCTTAGTGTCACAGGGGGCGTCCTACGAGCAGTACTTC.

The chain joins TRBV7-9 to TRBJ1-2, with D perhaps TRBD1 (5 bases). This CDR3 is built from 14 residues. Looked up from germline, CDR1 is SEHNR and CDR2 is FQNEAQ (reference sequence). V was shortened by 6 bases and J by 9 bases, with 20 bases between the two germline ends. The CDR3: CASSPNPGERSYTF. In DNA form, the CDR3 reads TGTGCCAGCAGTCCAAACCCGGGGGAGAGAAGCTACACCTTC.

This clone was seen ten or more times. V is TRBV30 and J is TRBJ2-7, with 8 bases fitting TRBD2. The CDR3 spans 12 residues. After removal of 8 bases from V and 0 bases from J, the junction contained 3 bases not matched to a gene. Germline assignment: CDR1 GTSNPN and CDR2 SVGIG (reference sequence). CDR3 nucleotides: TGTGCCCTGACTAGCGCCTCCTACGAGCAGTACTTC. As protein: CALTSASYEQYF.

CDR3 sequence reads: CASSTTGYNEQFF. The CDR3 bases are TGCGCCAGCAGCACGACAGGTTACAATGAGCAGTTCTTC. This chain links TRBV5-1 with TRBJ2-1; D might be TRBD1 (6 bases). Trimming shortened V by 4 bases and J by 4 bases, and 9 bases separated the two germline ends. The CDR3 runs to 13 residues. CDR1 and CDR2 from the germline V gene are SGHRS and YFSETQ.

The chain couples TRBV29-1 to TRBJ2-2; 10 bases align to TRBD2. The germline V gene encodes CDR1 SQVTM and CDR2 ANQGSEA. This CDR3 is 14 amino acids long. Germline trimming cut 6 bases from V and 5 bases from J; bases unmatched to any gene: 6. CDR3 bases: TGCAGCGTGAAAGCGGGAGGGGTAACCGGGGAGCTGTTTTTT. Its protein product is CSVKAGGVTGELFF.

CDR3 residues: CASTVDRIMNTEAFF. CDR3 DNA sequence: TGTGCCAGCACCGTCGACAGGATCATGAACACTGAAGCTTTCTTT. This chain links TRBV28 with TRBJ1-1; weak D call: TRBD1 (6 bases). CDR1 is MDHEN and CDR2 is SYDVKM in the germline V gene. The CDR3 totals 15 residues. Trimming left V 7 bases short and J 0 bases short, with 15 bases between.